This T cell receptor (beta chain) is drawn from a study of brain T cells in children with intractable seizures. Study-wide results and caveats: Absence of clones before surgery may stem from lower sequencing depth.

The data were produced by immunoSEQ multiplex PCR, yet TCRdb's version contains in-frame clones alone and is incomplete. The repertoire holds about 76,000 clones, with roughly 91% as singletons. Concerning this clone itself: Antigen: not known.

Trimming stripped 3 bases from V and 2 bases from J, with 8 bases between. Germline loops: CDR1 MNHEY, CDR2 SMNVEV (reference sequence). The CDR3 sequence is 13 residues long. The rearrangement links TRBV27 to TRBJ2-7, with D unresolved. Source: peripheral blood, taken at surgery. This receptor was identified in a boy less than two years old with tuberous sclerosis and intractable seizures. The CDR3 DNA reads as TGTGCCAGCAGTTTGGCCAGCACCTACGAGCAGTACTTC. Its protein product is CASSLASTYEQYF.